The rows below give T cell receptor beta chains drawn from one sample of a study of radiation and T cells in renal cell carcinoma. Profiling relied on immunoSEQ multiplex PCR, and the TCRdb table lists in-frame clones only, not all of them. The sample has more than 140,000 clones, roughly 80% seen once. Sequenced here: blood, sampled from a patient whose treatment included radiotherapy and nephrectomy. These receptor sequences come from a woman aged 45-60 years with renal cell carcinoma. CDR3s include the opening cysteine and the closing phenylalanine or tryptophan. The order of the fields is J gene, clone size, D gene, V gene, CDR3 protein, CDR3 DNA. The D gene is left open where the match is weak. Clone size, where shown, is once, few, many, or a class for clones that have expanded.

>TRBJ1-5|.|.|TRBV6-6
CASSYSTAYSNQPQHF
TGTGCCAGCAGTTACTCTACAGCCTATAGCAATCAGCCCCAGCATTTT
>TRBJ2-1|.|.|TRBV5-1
CASSLDPSDEQFF
TGCGCCAGCAGCTTGGACCCCAGCGATGAGCAGTTCTTC
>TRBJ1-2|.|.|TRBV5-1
CASSPAGQGNGYTF
TGCGCCAGCAGTCCGGCGGGGCAAGGGAACGGCTACACCTTC
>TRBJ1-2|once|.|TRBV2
CASSGTGSPSKEPRF
TGTGCCAGCAGTGGAACCGGGTCGCCTTCGAAGGAGCCTCGCTTC
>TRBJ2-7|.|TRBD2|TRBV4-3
CASSQERVVAGYEQYF
TGCGCCAGCAGCCAAGAGAGGGTGGTAGCGGGATACGAGCAGTACTTC
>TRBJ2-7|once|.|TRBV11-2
CASSLERDSYEQYF
TGTGCCAGCAGCTTAGAAAGGGACTCCTACGAGCAGTACTTC
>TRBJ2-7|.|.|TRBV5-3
CARSFSEPGLASSYEQYF
TGTGCCAGAAGCTTTTCCGAGCCGGGACTCGCGTCCTCCTACGAGCAGTACTTC
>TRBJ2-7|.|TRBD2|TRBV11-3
CASSPRLAGVGEQYF
TGTGCCAGCAGCCCCCGACTAGCGGGAGTGGGGGAGCAGTACTTC
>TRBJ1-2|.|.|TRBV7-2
CASSDSSGAYGYTF
TGTGCCAGCAGCGACAGTTCAGGGGCCTATGGCTACACCTTC
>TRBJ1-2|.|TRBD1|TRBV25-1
CASSGVRARGLGYGYTF
TGTGCCAGCAGTGGGGTCCGCGCCAGGGGGCTTGGCTATGGCTACACCTTC
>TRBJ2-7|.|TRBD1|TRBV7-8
CASSPTWGTGGQEQYF
TGTGCCAGCAGCCCGACCTGGGGGACAGGGGGCCAAGAGCAGTACTTC
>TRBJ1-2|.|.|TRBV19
CATSLGGEGHGYTF
TGTGCCACGAGCCTGGGAGGGGAGGGTCATGGCTACACCTTC
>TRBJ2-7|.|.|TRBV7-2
CASSLDPTSYEQYF
TGTGCCAGCAGCTTAGATCCGACTAGCTACGAGCAGTACTTC
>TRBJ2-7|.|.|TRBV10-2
CASNPWGGTSYEQYF
TGCGCCAGCAATCCATGGGGAGGAACATCCTACGAGCAGTACTTC
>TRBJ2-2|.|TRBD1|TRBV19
CASSSLGQGSGELFF
TGTGCCAGTAGTTCTCTGGGACAGGGGTCCGGGGAGCTGTTTTTT
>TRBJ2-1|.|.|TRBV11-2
CASSLNEQFF
TGTGCCAGCAGCTTGAATGAGCAGTTCTTC
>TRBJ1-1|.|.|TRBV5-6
CASSSTADTEAFF
TGTGCCAGCAGCTCGACAGCAGACACTGAAGCTTTCTTT
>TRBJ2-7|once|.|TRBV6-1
CASSDPPDYEQYF
TGTGCCAGCAGTGACCCCCCAGACTACGAGCAGTACTTC
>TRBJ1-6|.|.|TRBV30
CALSVKTDSPLHF
TGTGCCCTAAGTGTTAAAACGGATTCACCCCTCCACTTT
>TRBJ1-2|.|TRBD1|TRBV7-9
CASSLTGGHGYTF
TGTGCCAGCAGCCTTACAGGGGGTCATGGCTACACCTTC
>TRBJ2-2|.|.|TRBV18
CASSPKRQAGELFF
TGTGCCAGCTCGCCAAAAAGACAGGCCGGGGAGCTGTTTTTT
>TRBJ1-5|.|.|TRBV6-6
CASSYDPAGNQPQHF
TGTGCCAGCAGTTATGACCCGGCGGGCAATCAGCCCCAGCATTTT
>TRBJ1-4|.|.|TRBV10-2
CASSESTGFSESNEKLFF
TGCGCCAGCAGTGAGTCAACAGGGTTCTCGGAATCAAATGAAAAACTGTTTTTT
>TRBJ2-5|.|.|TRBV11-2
CASSRGVTQYF
TGTGCCAGCAGCAGGGGAGTGACCCAGTACTTC
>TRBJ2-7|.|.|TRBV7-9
CASSLVTDSGSSYEQYF
TGTGCCAGCAGCTTAGTCACTGATAGCGGAAGCTCCTACGAGCAGTACTTC
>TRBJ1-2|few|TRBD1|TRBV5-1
CASSQDRGNYGYTF
TGCGCCAGCAGCCAGGACAGGGGTAACTATGGCTACACCTTC
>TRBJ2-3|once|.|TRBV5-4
CASSPTIQKDTQYF
TGTGCCAGCAGCCCGACTATTCAAAAGGATACGCAGTATTTT
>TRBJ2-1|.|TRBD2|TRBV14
CASSRIAGGTNEQFF
TGTGCCAGCAGCCGAATAGCGGGAGGGACCAATGAGCAGTTCTTC
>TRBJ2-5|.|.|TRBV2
CAGAPGRETQYF
TGTGCCGGCGCGCCAGGGCGAGAGACCCAGTACTTC
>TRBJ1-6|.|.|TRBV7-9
CASRSPGEGSPLHF
TGTGCCAGCAGGAGTCCAGGGGAAGGTTCACCCCTCCACTTT
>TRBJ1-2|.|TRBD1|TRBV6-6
CASRTGEGYTF
TGTGCCAGCAGGACAGGGGAAGGCTACACCTTC
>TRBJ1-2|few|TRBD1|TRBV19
CASSMGTGTYYGYTF
TGTGCCAGTAGTATGGGGACAGGGACATACTATGGCTACACCTTC
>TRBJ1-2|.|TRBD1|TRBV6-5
CASSLQGWHGYTF
TGTGCCAGCAGCCTACAGGGGTGGCATGGCTACACCTTC
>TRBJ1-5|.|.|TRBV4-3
CASSQDQGPQHF
TGCGCCAGCAGCCAAGATCAGGGGCCCCAGCATTTT
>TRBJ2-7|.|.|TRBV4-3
CASSQYRSHEQYF
TGCGCCAGCAGCCAATACAGGAGCCACGAGCAGTACTTC
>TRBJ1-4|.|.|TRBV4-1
CASSQDSWAGGNEKLFF
TGCGCCAGCAGCCAAGATTCGTGGGCAGGTGGGAATGAAAAACTGTTTTTT
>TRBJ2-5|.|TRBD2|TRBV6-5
CASRLAGGLQETQYF
TGTGCCAGCAGACTAGCGGGGGGGTTACAAGAGACCCAGTACTTC
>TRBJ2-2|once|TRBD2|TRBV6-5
CASSSRGGRNTGELFF
TGTGCCAGCAGTTCCCGGGGCGGGAGGAACACCGGGGAGCTGTTTTTT
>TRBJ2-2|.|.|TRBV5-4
CASSLALNTGELFF
TGTGCCAGCAGCTTGGCCTTGAACACCGGGGAGCTGTTTTTT
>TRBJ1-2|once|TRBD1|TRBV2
CASSETGGANYGYTF
TGTGCCAGCAGTGAAACAGGGGGCGCTAACTATGGCTACACCTTC
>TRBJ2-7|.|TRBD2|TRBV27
CASSLRLADYEQYF
TGTGCCAGCAGTTTACGACTAGCGGATTACGAGCAGTACTTC
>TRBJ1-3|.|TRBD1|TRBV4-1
CASSQQGVSGNTIYF
TGCGCCAGCAGCCAACAGGGGGTGTCTGGAAACACCATATATTTT
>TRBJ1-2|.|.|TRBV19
CASLELPPLNYGYTF
TGTGCCAGTTTGGAACTGCCTCCCCTGAACTATGGCTACACCTTC
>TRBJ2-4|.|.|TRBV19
CASSPPGTAKNIQYF
TGTGCCAGTAGTCCCCCAGGGACAGCCAAAAACATTCAGTACTTC
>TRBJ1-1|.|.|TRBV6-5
CASSYVDGGTEAFF
TGTGCCAGCAGTTACGTGGACGGAGGGACTGAAGCTTTCTTT
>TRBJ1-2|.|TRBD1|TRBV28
CAITTGANYGYTF
TGTGCCATAACGACAGGGGCTAACTATGGCTACACCTTC
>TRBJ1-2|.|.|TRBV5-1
CASSPDTNYGYTF
TGCGCCAGCAGCCCCGACACAAACTATGGCTACACCTTC
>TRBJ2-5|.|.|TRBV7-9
CASTKGVLETQYF
TGTGCCAGCACCAAGGGGGTCCTAGAGACCCAGTACTTC